The 27 T cell receptor beta chains reported below all come from one sample, sequenced in a study of early T cells in non-severe SARS-CoV-2 infection (dated by TCRdb to about 2021). Libraries came from 5' RACE. Reads for this sample came from a NextSeq 500. The public sequencing data were trimmed at Q25 with fastp and processed into clonotypes with MiXCR by TCRdb, which kept only in-frame beta chains. Entries are consolidated by CDR3 protein sequence, retaining the most common genes and DNA. The sample yields 40,000 or so distinct CDR3 sequences; approximately 5.9% were counted once. Of the sample, approximately 5.7% is held by the ten largest clones. The input for sequencing was whole blood, taken at baseline. These receptors were taken from an adult who was a healthcare worker with PCR-confirmed SARS-CoV-2 infection or an uninfected control (not recorded which).

This clonotype showed up many times. The V and J genes are TRBV7-3 and TRBJ2-5; a possible D gene is TRBD1 (5 bases). V dropped 3 bases and J dropped 3 bases, with 8 bases sitting between them. The CDR3 has 13 residues. From germline, CDR1 is SGHTA and CDR2 FQGTGA. The CDR3 is CASSFGREETQYF. CDR3 DNA sequence: TGTGCCAGCAGCTTTGGCAGGGAAGAGACCCAGTACTTC.

Ten or more counts support this clonotype. This rearrangement joins TRBV14 to TRBJ2-7; the D gene is possibly TRBD1 (5 bases). The CDR3 contains 14 residues. Germline lookup yields CDR1 SGHDN and CDR2 FVKESK. V lost 3 bases and J lost 3, with 12 bases in between. The CDR3 nucleotides read TGTGCCAGCAGCCAGGCCCAGGGCCTCTACGAGCAGTACTTC. As protein: CASSQAQGLYEQYF.

This clonotype was counted many times. V usage is TRBV12-3 or TRBV12-4 and J usage is TRBJ2-5; D might be TRBD2 (6 bases). With 0 bases removed from V and 3 bases from J, the gap between germline ends came to 11 bases. CDR3 length: 15 residues. Written as DNA, the CDR3 is TGTGCCAGCAGTTTAGCTTTTGGCGGGGAAGAGACCCAGTACTTC. Translation gives CASSLAFGGEETQYF.

This clonotype has at least ten counts. The CDR3: CASSAVKETQYF. The CDR3 nucleotides read TGTGCCAGCAGCGCTGTAAAAGAGACCCAGTACTTC. V usage is TRBV6-1 and J usage is TRBJ2-5; unclear D gene. Per the germline V gene, CDR1 is MNHNS and CDR2 is SASEGT. CDR3 length: 12 amino acids. V was trimmed by 6 bases and J by 3 bases, leaving 8 bases between them.

This clonotype appeared many times. The V gene is TRBV11-3, the J gene TRBJ2-3; D gene uncertain. Between the trimmed V and J ends, which lost 3 bases and 2 bases, there was a span of 3 bases. Germline V gene sequence: CDR1 SGHNT, CDR2 YENEEA. CDR3 length equals 12 residues. The CDR3 is CASSFHTDTQYF. The CDR3 nucleotides are TGTGCCAGCAGCTTCCACACAGATACGCAGTATTTT. The full variable domain, in which reference TRBV11-3 and TRBJ2-3 provide the parts outside the CDR3, is EAGVVQSPRYKIIEKKQPVAFWCNPISGHNTLYWYLQNLGQGPELLIRYENEEAVDDSQLPKDRFSAERLKGVDSTLKIQPAELGDSAVYLCASSFHTDTQYFGPGTRLTVL.

There are many counts of this clonotype. The chain carries TRBV27 and TRBJ2-3; D not resolved. This CDR3 spans 14 amino acids. Looked up from germline, CDR1 is MNHEY and CDR2 is SMNVEV (reference sequence). V shed 8 bases and J shed 2 bases, with 14 bases lying between them. The CDR3 sequence: CASSGFPDTDTQYF. The CDR3 DNA sequence: TGTGCCAGCTCCGGGTTCCCTGACACAGATACGCAGTATTTT.

This clonotype has at least ten counts. The rearrangement joins TRBV14 to TRBJ2-1; possible D gene TRBD2, 5 bases. The CDR3 is made up of 16 amino acids. Germline loops: CDR1 SGHDN, CDR2 FVKESK. V gave up 2 bases and J gave up 0 bases, with 11 bases separating them. CDR3 nucleotide sequence: TGTGCCAGCAGCCAAACGGGGTTCCTCTCCTACAATGAGCAGTTCTTC. As protein: CASSQTGFLSYNEQFF.

Many counts were recorded for this clonotype. The rearrangement links TRBV9 to TRBJ2-1, with 8 positions matching TRBD2. Looked up from germline, CDR1 is SGDLS and CDR2 is YYNGEE. The CDR3 extends over 14 amino acids. The V and J ends lost 0 bases and 8 bases, in that order; junction bases with no gene match: 4. As DNA, the CDR3 is TGTGCCAGCAGCGTAGCGGGGGGGGTGCATGAGCAGTTCTTC. Translation gives CASSVAGGVHEQFF. The entire variable domain, with the rest obtained from reference TRBV9 and TRBJ2-1, is as follows: DSGVTQTPKHLITATGQRVTLRCSPRSGDLSVYWYQQSLDQGLQFLIQYYNGEERAKGNILERFSAQQFPDLHSELNLSSLELGDSALYFCASSVAGGVHEQFFGPGTRLTVL.

The chain combines TRBV19 with TRBJ2-1; D ambiguous. Germline V gene lookup returns CDR1 LNHDA and CDR2 SQIVND (reference sequence). Trimming removed 6 bases at V and 10 bases at J, with 7 bases between. The CDR3 length is 10 residues. The CDR3 DNA sequence: TGTGCCAGTAGAGGGCTCGAGCAGTTCTTC. This sequence encodes CASRGLEQFF.

This clonotype was seen ten or more times. This chain connects TRBV20-1 to TRBJ2-5; D gene ambiguous. This CDR3 has 13 amino acids. Germline V gives CDR1 DFQATT, CDR2 SNEGSKA (reference sequence). The V end was cut by 5 bases, the J end by 2 bases, with 12 bases between. The CDR3 loop is CSAPMGWQETQYF. CDR3 nucleotides: TGCAGTGCTCCGATGGGGTGGCAAGAGACCCAGTACTTC.

This clonotype appeared a few times. The chain uses TRBV7-6 and TRBJ1-5, with TRBD1 matching 8 bases. Germline-derived CDR1 and CDR2 are SGHVS and FNYEAQ. CDR3 length: 18 residues. With 0 bases clipped from V and 0 bases from J, the junction kept 7 bases outside the gene matches. The chain's CDR3 is CASSLAAAGQVSNQPQHF. CDR3 in DNA: TGTGCCAGCAGCTTAGCGGCAGCGGGACAGGTTAGCAATCAGCCCCAGCATTTT. Looking up the rest from reference TRBV7-6 and TRBJ1-5 gives the full variable domain: GAGVSQSPRYKVTKRGQDVALRCDPISGHVSLYWYRQALGQGPEFLTYFNYEAQQDKSGLPNDRFSAERPEGSISTLTIQRTEQRDSAMYRCASSLAAAGQVSNQPQHFGDGTRLSIL.

This chain connects TRBV27 to TRBJ1-2; D ambiguous. The CDR3 extends over 14 amino acids. The germline V gene encodes CDR1 MNHEY and CDR2 SMNVEV (reference sequence). Trimming removed 9 bases from V and 5 bases from J, with 19 bases in between. In DNA, the CDR3 is TGTGCCAGTTATAGTAGCGGGCCCTCTTATGGCTACACCTTC. The encoded protein is CASYSSGPSYGYTF.

This clonotype came up many times. The V call is TRBV20-1, the J call TRBJ1-1; D unresolved. The CDR3 runs to 12 residues. Trimming shortened V by 2 bases and J by 0 bases, and 4 bases separated the two germline ends. Germline CDR1 DFQATT, CDR2 SNEGSKA (reference sequence). The CDR3 loop is CSARQVNTEAFF. CDR3 in DNA: TGCAGTGCTAGACAGGTGAACACTGAAGCTTTCTTT.

This clonotype was detected only a few times. For the CDR3, the DNA is TGTGCCAGCAGACCCGGACAGGGCGGTAGGGGGGAGCTGTTTTTT. Protein: CASRPGQGGRGELFF. This chain uses TRBV2 with TRBJ2-2; 8 nucleotides match TRBD1. The CDR3 totals 15 residues. The germline V gene has CDR1 SNHLY and CDR2 FYNNEI. Trimming cost V 6 bases and J 8 bases; bases outside gene matches: 11.

This chain links TRBV7-2 with TRBJ2-5, with D hard to call. This CDR3 has 13 amino acids. Trimming shortened V by 6 bases and J by 5 bases, and 13 bases separated the two germline ends. From germline, CDR1 is SGHTA and CDR2 FQGNSA. The CDR3 region is CASRFRTPETQYF. As DNA, the CDR3 is TGTGCCAGCAGATTTAGAACGCCGGAGACCCAGTACTTC.

The sample holds many counts of this clonotype. This chain joins TRBV4-1 and TRBJ2-3; D not resolved. Trimming removed 0 bases from V and 6 bases from J, with 19 bases in between. CDR3 size: 17 residues. CDR1 MGHRA and CDR2 YSYEKL come from the germline V gene. Here the CDR3 DNA reads TGCGCCAGCAGCCAAGATCCAACGGTGGGATTCGGGGATACGCAGTATTTT. As protein: CASSQDPTVGFGDTQYF.

This clonotype was observed many times. The V and J genes are TRBV29-1 and TRBJ1-2; D perhaps matches TRBD1 (5 bases). The V end was cut by 7 bases, the J end by 2 bases, with 11 bases between. Germline V gives CDR1 SQVTM, CDR2 ANQGSEA. The length of the CDR3 is 12 residues. The CDR3 DNA sequence: TGCAGCGATGGGACGGAAAACTATGGCTACACCTTC. It is translated as CSDGTENYGYTF.

This clonotype was seen many times. V and J are TRBV15 and TRBJ2-7; D unresolved. V lost 0 bases to trimming and J lost 2 bases, with 14 bases between them. This CDR3 comprises 16 residues. CDR1 LNHNV and CDR2 YYDKDF come from the germline V gene (reference sequence). The CDR3 DNA follows: TGTGCCACCAGCAGAGATCTTGGGAACTTTGCCTACGAGCAGTACTTC. It specifies CATSRDLGNFAYEQYF.

This chain links TRBV6-6 with TRBJ1-1, with TRBD1 as a possible D gene (6 bases). Trimming took 5 bases from V and 5 from J, leaving 18 bases between them. The germline CDR1 and CDR2 sequences are MNHNY and SVGAGI (reference sequence). CDR3 length equals 15 residues. CDR3 residues: CASSQLKQGGTEAFF. In nucleotides, the CDR3 is TGTGCCAGCAGTCAATTAAAACAGGGAGGGACTGAAGCTTTCTTT.

This clonotype came up many times. At one boundary the junction diverges from the germline segment, which might be a read error. This chain uses TRBV24-1 with TRBJ2-1; no clear D gene. Germline V gene lookup returns CDR1 KGHDR and CDR2 SFDVKD. The CDR3 is 12 amino acids. The CDR3: CATSDLLYEQFF. The CDR3, as DNA: TGTGCCACCAGCGATTTGCTGTATGAGCAGTTCTTC.

The rearrangement joins TRBV4-1 to TRBJ2-1, with 11 bases lining up with TRBD2. Germline CDR1 reads MGHRA; CDR2 reads YSYEKL. The CDR3 is 16 residues long. With V trimmed by 1 base and J by 4 bases, 3 bases remained unmatched. The CDR3 bases are TGCGCCAGCAGCCAAGGGGTAGCGGGAGGGTACAATGAGCAGTTCTTC. Translation gives CASSQGVAGGYNEQFF.

Concerning this clonotype itself: With a much larger clone just one base away, this may be a read error. The chain is built from TRBV6-6 and TRBJ2-4; no clear D. This CDR3 contains 16 residues. The germline CDR1 and CDR2 sequences are MNHNY and SVGAGI (reference sequence). This chain's CDR3 is CASSYRIPALGNILYF. CDR3 nucleotide sequence: TGTGCCAGCAGTTACCGGATACCCGCCCTGGGGAACATTCTGTACTTC.

This clonotype was seen many times. V and J are TRBV6-2 or TRBV6-3 and TRBJ2-1, with TRBD2 identical over 8 bases. V shed 5 bases, J shed 10 bases, and the junction held 7 bases outside the gene matches. CDR3 length: 13 amino acids. The germline V gene encodes CDR1 MNHEY and CDR2 SVGEGT. Here the CDR3 DNA reads TGTGCCAGCAGTCCCTCCCCTAGCGGGGAGCAGTTCTTC. It is translated as CASSPSPSGEQFF.

This clonotype was recorded at least ten times. The gene calls are TRBV11-2 and TRBJ2-5; TRBD1 is a possible D gene (6 bases). The ends were cut back, 5 bases at V and 5 bases at J, with 15 bases in the middle. Germline V lookup: CDR1 SGHAT, CDR2 FQNNGV. CDR3 size: 14 residues. The CDR3 loop is CASSPRRGGETQYF. The DNA of the CDR3 is TGTGCCAGCAGCCCGCGTCGAGGGGGTGAGACCCAGTACTTC.

This chain joins TRBV19 and TRBJ1-5; tentative D call: TRBD1 (5 bases). The CDR3 runs 14 residues. Trimming pared 0 bases from V and 7 bases from J, leaving 10 bases between. From germline, CDR1 is LNHDA and CDR2 SQIVND (reference sequence). CDR3 nucleotide sequence: TGTGCCAGTAGTATAGAATGGGGCGGGCAGCCCCAGCATTTT. It yields the protein CASSIEWGGQPQHF. The whole variable domain, remainder taken from reference TRBV19 and TRBJ1-5, is DGGITQSPKYLFRKEGQNVTLSCEQNLNHDAMYWYRQDPGQGLRLIYYSQIVNDFQKGDIAEGYSVSREKKESFPLTVTSAQKNPTAFYLCASSIEWGGQPQHFGDGTRLSIL.

Ten or more counts support this clonotype. The chain couples TRBV6-2 or TRBV6-3 to TRBJ1-1; D remains unclear. From germline, CDR1 is MNHEY and CDR2 SVGEGT. Trimming removed 2 bases from V and 1 base from J, with 8 bases in between. The CDR3 is made up of 14 amino acids. CDR3 sequence reads: CASSYGQTNTEAFF. The CDR3 nucleotides read TGTGCCAGCAGTTACGGTCAGACGAACACTGAAGCTTTCTTT.

The sample holds many counts of this clonotype. The chain links TRBV7-9 to TRBJ1-1; TRBD1 matches at 12 bases. This CDR3 comprises 18 residues. Germline CDR1 and CDR2: SEHNR and FQNEAQ (reference sequence). Losses at the gene ends were 3 bases for V and 3 bases for J; bases not matched to a gene: 11. The CDR3 protein is CASSFRGARDRGHTEAFF. CDR3 coding DNA: TGTGCCAGCAGCTTCAGGGGGGCCCGGGACAGGGGGCACACTGAAGCTTTCTTT.